The clone carrying this T cell receptor beta chain was observed a few times. Its antigen remains unidentified. The data stem from a study of cytomegalovirus exposure and HLA in healthy donors. Study background: Early on, a data release was issued that held 80 million or so unique TCRs from HLA-typed donors.

The PCR had 60 Vbeta and 13 Jbeta primers. In the original workflow: Approximately 87 million unique TCR beta chains, roughly 11 million shared, were counted in a later analysis. The table came from immunoSEQ multiplex PCR; TCRdb's copy has only in-frame clones and leaves some out. V, J and clone size are those of that table, while D and trimming were read from the DNA. The data hold under 150,000 clones, with around three quarters observed a single time. The CDR3 has 11 residues. V was cut by 4 bases and J by 7 bases, with 7 bases left in between. Germline CDR1 reads KGHSH; CDR2 reads LQKENI. Study-wide results and caveats: In a later analysis, HLA-C alleles had the fewest associated TCRs, DRB1 alleles the most.

Sequencing was carried out using PBMCs. This receptor was taken from a man aged 18 to 30 in good health and CMV-seronegative. V usage is TRBV18 and J usage is TRBJ1-1, with D tentatively TRBD1 (6 bases). The CDR3 sequence is CASSLQGEAFF. CDR3 in DNA: TGTGCCAGCTCACTACAGGGTGAAGCTTTCTTT.